This TCR beta chain was sequenced during a study of glioma-infiltrating T cells after dendritic cell vaccination. The method was immunoSEQ multiplex PCR; TCRdb's version includes in-frame clones alone and lacks a portion of them. The repertoire holds about 49,000 clones, with 65% to 90% as singletons. The study, taken as a whole, reports: Higher pretreatment TIL content predicted longer progression-free time and survival.

This CDR3 has 14 residues. The germline CDR1 and CDR2 sequences are SGHDT and YYEEEE. The V end was cut by 4 bases, the J end by 0 bases, with 11 bases between. Comments on this clone: No antigen is known for it.

Isocitrate dehydrogenase mutation was absent in all glioblastoma patients. The chain is built from TRBV5-6 and TRBJ2-7; the D is unclear. The clonotype originates from a human donor with glioblastoma. This material consisted of blood, taken before dendritic cell vaccination. CDR3 DNA sequence: TGTGCCAGCAGCCCCCGCACTAACTCCTACGAGCAGTACTTC. Protein product: CASSPRTNSYEQYF.